The sequence of this TCR beta chain was determined in a study of T cells in Graves' hyperthyroidism and ophthalmopathy. The TCR beta CDR3 regions underwent amplification using RNA transcripts as the source. First-round RT-PCR targeting the TCR CDR3 was performed with the HTBI primer set. TCRdb processed the multiplex PCR reads anew with MiXCR; each CDR3 protein has one entry. In the table there are 500,000 to 800,000 distinct CDR3 sequences, roughly 15% of which are singletons. This clonotype was seen a few times. Germline V CDR1 and CDR2: SGHRS, YFSETQ. The length of the CDR3 is 15 residues. V dropped 2 bases and J dropped 1 base, with 12 bases sitting between them.

Sequenced sample: blood. The clonotype comes from a woman aged 45-59 years with Graves' ophthalmopathy. This chain uses TRBV5-1 with TRBJ2-5, with D tentatively TRBD1 (5 bases). The CDR3 reads CASSLRGEGQETQYF. DNA for the CDR3: TGCGCCAGCAGCTTAAGGGGCGAAGGCCAAGAGACCCAGTACTTC.